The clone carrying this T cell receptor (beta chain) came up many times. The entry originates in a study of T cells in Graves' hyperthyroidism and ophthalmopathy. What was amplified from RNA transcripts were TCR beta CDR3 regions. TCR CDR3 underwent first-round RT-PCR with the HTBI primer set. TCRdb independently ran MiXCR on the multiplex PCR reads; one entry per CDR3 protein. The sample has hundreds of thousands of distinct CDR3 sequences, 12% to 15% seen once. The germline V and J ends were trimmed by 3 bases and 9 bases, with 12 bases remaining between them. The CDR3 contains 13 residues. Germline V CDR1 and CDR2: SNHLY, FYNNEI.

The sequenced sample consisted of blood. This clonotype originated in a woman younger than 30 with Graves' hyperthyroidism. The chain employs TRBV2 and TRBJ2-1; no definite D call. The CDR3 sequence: CASSDGHSSEQFF. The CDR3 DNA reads TGTGCCAGCAGTGATGGCCATTCGAGTGAGCAGTTCTTC.